This T cell receptor beta chain emerged from a study of T cell repertoires in cytomegalovirus infection. Looking at the study overall: Based on public TCR beta signatures, there were indications of CMV infection and of a matching HLA type. Study-level results: Summed frequency of public TCR beta families distinguished CMV carriers with the relevant HLA. Ex vivo, HLA-C-restricted CMV-specific TCR beta clonotypes prevailed over the rest of the response.

In germline, CDR1 is SGHDN, CDR2 FVKESK. V lost 3 bases and J lost 3, with 17 bases in between. The CDR3 has 16 residues. This clonotype has at least ten counts. Its antigen is undetermined. From the reads, TCRdb called clonotypes with MiXCR, one entry per CDR3 protein. The data show hundreds of thousands of distinct CDR3 sequences, roughly 23% seen once. The sequence came from a human donor in good health (CMV status not recorded). Some clones in this sample may be carry-over from other donors' samples. Material for sequencing was CD8+ T cells from PBMCs. This rearrangement joins TRBV14 to TRBJ1-1; possibly TRBD1 for D (5 bases). CDR3 DNA: TGTGCCAGCAGCCACGAATCTCTCGGCAGGGACACTGAAGCTTTCTTT. It translates to CASSHESLGRDTEAFF.